The 30 T cell receptor beta chains below were found in one sample sequenced in a study of blood T cell repertoires in COVID-19. TCRdb's copy holds only in-frame clones and misses some; the assay was immunoSEQ multiplex PCR. The sample has roughly 230,000 clones, about 80% seen once. Sequencing used PBMCs or T cells enriched from blood (not recorded which). These receptors were taken from a man between 45 and 60 years old who had recovered from COVID-19.

The CDR3 loop reads CASSPGTGVLQPQHF. The CDR3 DNA is TGTGCCAGCAGCCCCGGGACAGGGGTTTTACAGCCCCAGCATTTT. The chain uses TRBV7-2 and TRBJ1-5; TRBD1 agrees at 10 bases. The CDR3 contains 15 residues. V lost 5 bases and J lost 7; bases outside the gene matches: 8. Germline values: CDR1 SGHTA, CDR2 FQGNSA.

The gene calls are TRBV10-1 and TRBJ2-3; D unresolved. V lost 1 base, J lost 2 bases, and 4 bases lay in between. The CDR3 sequence is 13 residues long. CDR1 and CDR2 (germline): WNHNN, SYGVQD (reference sequence). The CDR3 spells CASSEYTTDTQYF. CDR3 in DNA: TGCGCCAGCAGTGAGTACACCACAGATACGCAGTATTTT.

This chain uses TRBV5-1 with TRBJ2-6; possibly TRBD2 for D (6 bases). Germline V gene sequence: CDR1 SGHRS, CDR2 YFSETQ. The CDR3 is 16 residues long. The V and J ends lost 4 bases and 2 bases respectively, with 13 bases between them. CDR3 sequence: CASSANGGTGANVLTF. DNA for the CDR3: TGCGCCAGCAGCGCCAACGGGGGTACTGGGGCCAACGTCCTGACTTTC.

The rearrangement joins TRBV6-5 to TRBJ2-1, with 11 bases lining up with TRBD2. With 6 bases clipped from V and 8 bases from J, the junction kept 9 bases outside the gene matches. This CDR3 has 15 residues. The germline V gene has CDR1 MNHEY and CDR2 SVGAGI. CDR3: CASSPNSGRADEQFF. CDR3 nucleotides: TGTGCCAGCAGCCCAAATAGCGGGAGGGCCGATGAGCAGTTCTTC.

Many counts were recorded for this clone. This rearrangement joins TRBV15 to TRBJ2-7; D possibly corresponds to TRBD1 (6 bases). The ends were cut back, 2 bases at V and 3 bases at J, with 11 bases in the middle. The germline V gene has CDR1 LNHNV and CDR2 YYDKDF (reference sequence). CDR3 length: 14 amino acids. The CDR3 DNA reads TGTGCCACCAGCAGATCAGGACAGAACTACGAGCAGTACTTC. Amino acid sequence: CATSRSGQNYEQYF.

The chain has TRBV29-1 and TRBJ2-7; 7 nucleotides align to TRBD1. V lost 5 bases to trimming and J lost 7 bases; unmatched junction nucleotides: 8. CDR1 is SQVTM, CDR2 ANQGSEA, per germline. This CDR3 is 12 amino acids long. CDR3 nucleotides: TGCAGCGTTCGACAGGGCTTGGGGGAGCAGTACTTC. Amino acids: CSVRQGLGEQYF.

This clone has just one count. The genes are TRBV12-5 and TRBJ2-1; 7 nucleotides agree with TRBD1. The CDR3 runs to 16 residues. In germline, CDR1 is LGHNT, CDR2 FRNRAP. After removal of 3 bases from V and 4 bases from J, the junction contained 9 bases not matched to a gene. Here the CDR3 reads CASGLSTGHVYNEQFF. CDR3 nucleotide sequence: TGTGCTAGTGGTTTATCGACAGGGCACGTTTACAATGAGCAGTTCTTC. The whole variable domain, filled in from reference TRBV12-5 and TRBJ2-1, reads DARVTQTPRHKVTEMGQEVTMRCQPILGHNTVFWYRQTMMQGLELLAYFRNRAPLDDSGMPKDRFSAEMPDATLATLKIQPSEPRDSAVYFCASGLSTGHVYNEQFFGPGTRLTVL.

As for this clone: The junction differs from germline at one of its ends, possibly a read error. This rearrangement joins TRBV7-7 to TRBJ2-5, with D possibly matching TRBD2 (5 bases). Germline CDR1 is SSHAT and CDR2 is FNYEAQ (reference sequence). CDR3 size: 16 residues. CDR3 region: CASSHSAGVVQETQYF. CDR3 coding DNA: TGTGCTAGCAGCCACTCCGCGGGTGTAGTCCAAGAGACCCAGTACTTC.

The CDR3 DNA sequence: TGTGCCAGCAGTACCTCTAAAGAGTACTATGGCTACACCTTC. Translated, it gives CASSTSKEYYGYTF. V gene TRBV6-5 combines with J gene TRBJ1-2; D unclear. The CDR3 consists of 14 residues. Deletions cut 5 bases from V and 3 bases from J, with 13 bases between. Germline V gene data show CDR1 as MNHEY and CDR2 as SVGAGI.

The chain has TRBV18 and TRBJ2-5; tentatively, D is TRBD2 (5 bases). Germline loops: CDR1 KGHSH, CDR2 LQKENI. There are 15 residues in the CDR3. Trimming left V 0 bases short and J 5 bases short, with 13 bases between. The CDR3 DNA reads TGTGCCAGCTCACCACCGGGAGCTCTACGGGAGACCCAGTACTTC. Its protein product is CASSPPGALRETQYF.

The rearrangement joins TRBV5-1 to TRBJ2-2; D gene unclear. The CDR3 contains 14 residues. V gave up 0 bases and J gave up 1 base, with 4 bases separating them. The germline gives CDR1 SGHRS, CDR2 YFSETQ. The CDR3: CASSLAQNTGELFF. The CDR3 nucleotides read TGCGCCAGCAGCTTGGCACAGAACACCGGGGAGCTGTTTTTT.

This chain connects TRBV18 to TRBJ2-1, with D maybe TRBD2 (6 bases). The CDR3 extends over 15 amino acids. The V gene's germline CDR1 is KGHSH and CDR2 LQKENI. The germline V and J ends were trimmed by 5 bases and 0 bases, with 11 bases remaining between them. This chain's CDR3 is CASSAGGSSYNEQFF. The CDR3 nucleotides read TGTGCCAGCTCAGCTGGGGGGAGCTCCTACAATGAGCAGTTCTTC.

The chain combines TRBV19 with TRBJ2-5; 10 bases align to TRBD1. Unmatched junction bases numbered 4, after V lost 3 bases and J lost 3 bases. This CDR3 contains 15 residues. Looked up from germline, CDR1 is LNHDA and CDR2 is SQIVND (reference sequence). This CDR3 reads CASSISGTGEETQYF. In DNA, the CDR3 is TGTGCCAGTAGTATTTCCGGGACAGGGGAAGAGACCCAGTACTTC.

The sample holds one count of this clone. Different DNA sequences within this sample yield the same CDR3. The chain links TRBV6-5 to TRBJ1-5, with 7 bases identical to TRBD1. Trimming took 6 bases from V and 0 from J; bases not matched to a gene: 5. The CDR3 is made up of 15 amino acids. Looked up from germline, CDR1 is MNHEY and CDR2 is SVGAGI. The CDR3 loop is CASRVTGNSNQPQHF. For the CDR3, the DNA is TGTGCCAGCAGGGTGACAGGGAATAGCAATCAGCCCCAGCATTTT.

V gene TRBV6-5 combines with J gene TRBJ1-5; D possibly corresponds to TRBD1 (5 bases). The CDR3 is made up of 14 amino acids. The germline V and J ends were trimmed by 5 bases and 6 bases, with 14 bases remaining between them. CDR1 MNHEY and CDR2 SVGAGI come from the germline V gene. The CDR3 bases are TGTGCCAGCAGTCACAGGAGGGGAGGTCAGCCCCAGCATTTT. As protein: CASSHRRGGQPQHF.

The chain is built from TRBV3-1 (or the pseudogene TRBV3-2) and TRBJ1-6; 10 bases line up with TRBD1. J was trimmed by 7 bases and V by 3 bases; bases with no gene match: 6. The CDR3 loop spans 16 amino acids. Per the germline V gene, CDR1 is LGHDT and CDR2 is YNNKEL (reference sequence). The DNA for the CDR3 is TGTGCCAGCAGCCACGGGGGGACAGGGGTCAATTCACCCCTCCACTTT. Its translation: CASSHGGTGVNSPLHF.

The rearrangement uses TRBV4-2 and TRBJ2-2; the D is unclear. V was cut by 0 bases and J by 3 bases, with 11 bases left in between. CDR1 is LGHNA and CDR2 is YNFKEQ in the germline V gene. The CDR3 is 16 residues long. The CDR3 coding sequence is TGTGCCAGCAGCCAAGAAGTCAACTATCACACCGGGGAGCTGTTTTTT. It is translated as CASSQEVNYHTGELFF.

The chain combines TRBV10-2 with TRBJ1-3; 12 positions match TRBD1. Trimming at V came to 6 bases and at J to 4 bases, leaving 7 bases not matched to a gene. Germline V gene sequence: CDR1 WSHSY, CDR2 SAAADI. The CDR3 runs to 16 residues. CDR3 bases: TGCGCCAGCAGGACCGGGACAGGGGGCGGGGGAAACACCATATATTTT. Encoded protein: CASRTGTGGGGNTIYF.

This clone showed up just once. V gene TRBV7-2 combines with J gene TRBJ2-6; 7 bases fit TRBD2. The germline CDR1 and CDR2 sequences are SGHTA and FQGNSA. J was trimmed by 0 bases and V by 5 bases; bases with no gene match: 10. The CDR3 sequence is 18 residues long. The CDR3 sequence is CASSPWEGSSSGANVLTF. CDR3 DNA sequence: TGTGCCAGCAGCCCCTGGGAGGGGTCGAGCTCTGGGGCCAACGTCCTGACTTTC.

This rearrangement joins TRBV10-2 to TRBJ2-7; TRBD1 aligns across 8 bases. V trimming: 10 bases; J trimming: 3 bases; junction bases outside the gene matches: 17. The germline V gene encodes CDR1 WSHSY and CDR2 SAAADI. The CDR3 totals 16 residues. CDR3 amino acids: CATRGGRTGSGYEQYF. The CDR3, as DNA: TGCGCCACAAGAGGGGGGCGGACAGGGAGTGGCTACGAGCAGTACTTC.

The chain carries TRBV11-3 and TRBJ2-7; 13 bases are a match to TRBD2. CDR1 and CDR2 (germline): SGHNT, YENEEA. The CDR3 is 15 residues long. Trimming cost V 4 bases and J 3 bases; bases outside gene matches: 3. The chain's CDR3 is CASSSRTSGGYEQYF. CDR3 bases: TGTGCCAGCAGCTCGCGGACTAGCGGGGGCTACGAGCAGTACTTC.

The V gene is TRBV5-5, the J gene TRBJ1-2; tentative D call: TRBD1 (6 bases). V shed 0 bases and J shed 5 bases, with 17 bases lying between them. From germline, CDR1 is SGHKS and CDR2 YYEKEE (reference sequence). The CDR3 runs 16 residues. The CDR3 loop is CASSLAARTVYYGYTF. CDR3 nucleotide sequence: TGTGCCAGCAGCTTGGCGGCGAGGACAGTTTATTATGGCTACACCTTC.

The rearrangement uses TRBV5-1 and TRBJ2-7, with unresolved D. Trimming removed 6 bases from V and 4 bases from J, with 11 bases in between. Germline CDR1 reads SGHRS; CDR2 reads YFSETQ. The CDR3 runs 12 residues. In DNA form, the CDR3 reads TGCGCCAGCATGCGAAGCCTTTACGAGCAGTACTTC. This gives the protein CASMRSLYEQYF.

V usage is TRBV9 and J usage is TRBJ1-5; D unresolved. This CDR3 is 15 amino acids long. Germline CDR1 and CDR2: SGDLS and YYNGEE. V was cut by 0 bases and J by 7 bases, with 14 bases left in between. DNA for the CDR3: TGTGCCAGCAGCGTAGGAGGAGGGCGAGAGCAGCCCCAGCATTTT. Translating it yields CASSVGGGREQPQHF.

The chain has TRBV6-5 and TRBJ2-7, with D unclear. The CDR3 is made up of 16 amino acids. Germline values: CDR1 MNHEY, CDR2 SVGAGI. Trimming shortened V by 0 bases and J by 0 bases, and 12 bases separated the two germline ends. DNA of the CDR3: TGTGCCAGCAGTTACTCGAACACACCCGCCTCCTACGAGCAGTACTTC. Its protein product is CASSYSNTPASYEQYF.

This chain connects TRBV3-1 (or the pseudogene TRBV3-2) to TRBJ2-1; 9 bases align to TRBD2. This CDR3 region has 16 residues. V trimming: 7 bases; J trimming: 8 bases; junction bases outside the gene matches: 15. The germline CDR1 and CDR2 sequences are LGHDT and YNNKEL (reference sequence). The DNA of the CDR3 is TGTGCCAGCACTGCGACCGGGAGCGGGGGGCCGTATGAGCAGTTCTTC. Encoded protein: CASTATGSGGPYEQFF.

This chain uses TRBV29-1 with TRBJ1-6; D is possibly TRBD1 (6 bases). From germline, CDR1 is SQVTM and CDR2 ANQGSEA. V shed 6 bases and J shed 6 bases, with 12 bases lying between them. CDR3 length: 13 residues. Written as DNA, the CDR3 is TGCAGCGTGAAGACAGGCGTTAATTCACCCCTCCACTTT. Its protein product is CSVKTGVNSPLHF.

CDR3 loop: CASSVGWGAYEQYF. The CDR3 coding sequence is TGTGCCAGCAGCGTAGGGTGGGGCGCCTACGAGCAGTACTTC. V and J are TRBV9 and TRBJ2-7, with D tentatively TRBD1 (5 bases). From germline, CDR1 is SGDLS and CDR2 YYNGEE. Trimming cost V 0 bases and J 2 bases, with 9 bases left between them. The CDR3 consists of 14 residues.

The chain links TRBV6-5 to TRBJ1-4; D remains ambiguous. Per germline, CDR1 MNHEY and CDR2 SVGAGI. There are 14 residues in the CDR3. Between the trimmed V and J ends, which lost 6 bases and 8 bases, there was a span of 16 bases. The CDR3 region has the DNA TGTGCCAGCAGACACTATAACTCGGGGGAAAAACTGTTTTTT. Translation gives CASRHYNSGEKLFF.

The V call is TRBV27, the J call TRBJ2-3; D uncertain. The CDR3 runs to 12 residues. The V end was cut by 3 bases, the J end by 5 bases, with 6 bases between. The V gene's germline CDR1 is MNHEY and CDR2 SMNVEV (reference sequence). This CDR3 is CASSLVGDTQYF. CDR3 coding DNA: TGTGCCAGCAGTTTGGTCGGAGATACGCAGTATTTT.